What follows is one T cell receptor (beta chain) and its context. This entry is derived from a study of blood T cells in healthy people across ages. Then a second PCR, running about 6 to 11 cycles, was carried out with a sample-barcoded 5' primer and a J-beta primer mix. From the 5' RACE reads, TCRdb called clonotypes with MiXCR, one entry per CDR3 protein. Of 800,000 or so distinct CDR3 sequences listed, approximately 25% are singletons. These same records also appear under a second study, on T cells of mothers and their children. That source reports: Every microgram of extracted RNA entered cDNA synthesis, approximately 1.5 ug per 15 ul. Sequencing got over 10 million TCR beta CDR3 reads from each mother and approximately 3 million from each child.

The sequencing input was blood. The sequence came from a boy aged 10-17 years in good health.

The CDR3 DNA follows: TGCGCCAGCAGCTTGGCGAGGGGACTAGCGGGGGGTCCGGATACGCAGTATTTT. Amino acid sequence: CASSLARGLAGGPDTQYF. The V gene is TRBV5-1, the J gene TRBJ2-3; 15 nucleotides align to TRBD2. This CDR3 is 18 amino acids long. The J segment lost 6 bases and the V segment lost 0 bases, leaving 8 bases of the junction unmatched. Germline V gene sequence: CDR1 SGHRS, CDR2 YFSETQ.